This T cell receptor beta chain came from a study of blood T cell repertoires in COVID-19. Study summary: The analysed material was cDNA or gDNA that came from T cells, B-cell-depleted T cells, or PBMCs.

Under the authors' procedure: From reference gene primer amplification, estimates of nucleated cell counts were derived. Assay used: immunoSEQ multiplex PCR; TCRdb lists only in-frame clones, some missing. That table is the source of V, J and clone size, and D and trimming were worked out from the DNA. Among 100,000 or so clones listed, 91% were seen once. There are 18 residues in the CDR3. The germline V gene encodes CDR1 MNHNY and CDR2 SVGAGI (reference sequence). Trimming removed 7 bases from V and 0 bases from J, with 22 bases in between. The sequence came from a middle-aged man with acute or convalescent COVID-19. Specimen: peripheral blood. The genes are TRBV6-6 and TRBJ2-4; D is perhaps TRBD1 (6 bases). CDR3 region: CASTRGQLSTLAKNIQYF. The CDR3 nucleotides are TGTGCCAGCACTCGCGGACAGCTAAGTACCCTAGCCAAAAACATTCAGTACTTC.